The 8 T cell receptor beta chains below come from one sample, sequenced in a study of tumor and adjacent non-tumor tissue in lung cancer. This sample's RNA came from whole unsorted tissue. Three rounds of nested PCR, following a modified ARM-PCR protocol, produced the TCRbeta library. TCRdb processed the multiplex PCR reads anew with MiXCR; each CDR3 protein has one entry. The data contain under 150,000 distinct CDR3 sequences, roughly 70% of them singletons. The sequencing sample was made of lung tumor tissue. Source of these receptors: a man between 60 and 70 years old with small cell lung cancer.

The V call is TRBV6-5, the J call TRBJ1-1, with D perhaps matching TRBD1 (5 bases). Germline V gene lookup returns CDR1 MNHEY and CDR2 SVGAGI. The CDR3 runs to 15 residues. The germline V and J ends were trimmed by 1 base and 3 bases, with 12 bases remaining between them. The CDR3 loop is CASSYLSRVDTEAFF. The DNA for the CDR3 is TGTGCCAGCAGTTACTTGTCCAGGGTCGACACTGAAGCTTTCTTT.

Of note for this clonotype: A junction boundary mismatches the germline segment, possibly from a read error. The chain is built from TRBV4-1 and TRBJ2-5; D ambiguous. From germline, CDR1 is MGHRA and CDR2 YSYEKL. This CDR3 has 13 amino acids. CDR3 sequence: CASIPQFQETKYF. CDR3 coding DNA: TGCGCCAGCATTCCGCAGTTCCAAGAGACCAAGTACTTC.

To note about this clonotype: The junction and the germline gene differ at one end; a read error may be behind it. This chain uses TRBV12-3 or TRBV12-4 with TRBJ1-5; D is ambiguous. The CDR3 contains 13 residues. The CDR3 loop reads CASSPSGRQPQQF. CDR3 coding DNA: TGTGCCAGCAGTCCCTCAGGCCGGCAGCCCCAGCAATTT.

Regarding this clonotype: A junction end diverges from the germline sequence, so it may reflect a read error. The J gene is TRBJ2-1, the V gene TRBV12-3 or TRBV12-4, with a tentative D call TRBD1 (5 bases). This CDR3 spans 15 amino acids. CDR3 in amino acids: CASSSLVGPGDEQFF. The DNA for the CDR3 is TGTGCTAGCAGTTCCCTAGTGGGGCCTGGGGATGAGCAGTTCTTC.

In regard to this clonotype: One junction end does not reproduce the germline sequence, and a read error may be involved. This chain uses TRBV6-1 with TRBJ2-5, with D possibly TRBD2 on 6 matching bases. CDR1 is MNHNS and CDR2 is SASEGT in the germline V gene. The CDR3 consists of 15 residues. CDR3 in amino acids: CARSEMRGPQETQYF. The DNA of the CDR3 is TGTGCCAGGAGTGAAATGCGGGGTCCGCAAGAGACCCAGTACTTC.

This chain connects TRBV7-9 to TRBJ1-4; weak D call: TRBD1 (6 bases). This CDR3 is 13 amino acids long. Germline V gene data show CDR1 as SEHNR and CDR2 as FQNEAQ (reference sequence). This CDR3 reads CAWGGASYEKLFF. The DNA of the CDR3 is TGTGCATGGGGGGGGGCCTCTTATGAAAAACTGTTTTTT.

With respect to this clonotype: This sequence may be a read error, since a much larger clone differs from it by one base. The CDR3: CARSGTKFSTDTQYF. In DNA form, the CDR3 reads TGTGCCAGAAGCGGCACTAAATTTAGCACAGATACGCAGTATTTT. This rearrangement joins TRBV5-6 to TRBJ2-3; a weak D match, TRBD2 (5 bases). The CDR3 spans 15 residues. The V gene's germline CDR1 is SGHDT and CDR2 YYEEEE. Trimming left V 8 bases short and J 0 bases short, with 16 bases between. Filled out from reference TRBV5-6 and TRBJ2-3, the complete variable domain reads DAGVTQSPTHLIKTRGQQVTLRCSPKSGHDTVSWYQQALGQGPQFIFQYYEEEERQRGNFPDRFSGHQFPNYSSELNVNALLLGDSALYLCARSGTKFSTDTQYFGPGTRLTVL.

Concerning this clonotype: Possible read error: a much larger clone is one base away. V and J are TRBV6-2 or TRBV6-3 and TRBJ1-2; D uncertain. The ends were cut back, 3 bases at V and 2 bases at J, with 10 bases in the middle. This CDR3 spans 14 amino acids. Germline lookup yields CDR1 MNHEY and CDR2 SVGEGT. The CDR3 reads CASSYLSGNYGYTF. The DNA for the CDR3 is TGTGCCAGCAGTTATCTGTCGGGAAACTATGGCTACACCTTC.